The present T cell receptor (beta chain) was sequenced within a study of cytomegalovirus exposure and HLA in healthy donors. In the study overall: Prior work identified 100 million to 130 million unique TCR beta sequences in around 170 million T cells.

Amplification used 60 Vbeta primers and 13 Jbeta primers. Method: immunoSEQ multiplex PCR; TCRdb's copy keeps in-frame clones and lacks some. The sample spans some 160,000 clones; the ten largest clones claim under 2.5%. General study points: In a later analysis, HLA-associated beta chains showed higher expansion and lower generation probabilities than comparable chains. Presence/absence analyses supposed approximately even sequencing depth among donors.

Concerning this clone: Its cognate antigen is unknown.

V shed 0 bases and J 4 bases; nucleotides not matched to a gene: 7. Germline CDR1 reads MNHEY; CDR2 reads SVGAGI. This CDR3 spans 16 amino acids. The origin of this receptor is a man aged 30 to 39 in good health and CMV-seronegative. The rearrangement links TRBV6-5 to TRBJ1-2; 8 bases map to TRBD1. Sequenced input: PBMCs. The CDR3, as DNA: TGTGCCAGCAGTTACTCGAGGACAGGGAACCCCTATGGCTACACCTTC. Translated: CASSYSRTGNPYGYTF.